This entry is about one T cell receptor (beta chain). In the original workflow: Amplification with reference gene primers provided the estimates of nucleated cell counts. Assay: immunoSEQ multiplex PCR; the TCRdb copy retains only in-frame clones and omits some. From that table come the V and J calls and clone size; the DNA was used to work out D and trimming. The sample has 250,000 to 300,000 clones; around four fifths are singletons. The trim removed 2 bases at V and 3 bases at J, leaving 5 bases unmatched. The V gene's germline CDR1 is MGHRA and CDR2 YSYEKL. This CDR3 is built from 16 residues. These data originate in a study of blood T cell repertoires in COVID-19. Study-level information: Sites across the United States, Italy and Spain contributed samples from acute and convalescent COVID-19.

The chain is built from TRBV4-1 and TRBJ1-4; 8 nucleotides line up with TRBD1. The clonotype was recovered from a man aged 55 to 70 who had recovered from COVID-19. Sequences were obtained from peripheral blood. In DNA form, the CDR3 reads TGCGCCAGCAGCCAACAGGGGGCGCGTGCTAATGAAAAACTGTTTTTT. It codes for CASSQQGARANEKLFF.